This TCR beta chain was observed in a study of cytomegalovirus exposure and HLA in healthy donors. Regarding the study as a whole: A link between a missense DCLRE1C variant and TCR beta V- and J-gene trimming emerged from a later analysis.

Use of 60 Vbeta and 13 Jbeta primers characterized the PCR. Under the authors' procedure: The count from a later analysis was about 80 million unique TCR beta chains, around 10 million of them shared. Sequenced by immunoSEQ multiplex PCR; TCRdb stores in-frame clones only, minus some. That table furnishes V, J and clone size, whereas the DNA furnished D and trimming. The repertoire shows more than 40,000 clones; the top ten hold about 15%. Comments on this clone: Antigen specificity is unknown.

This TCR came from a male donor in good health and CMV-seronegative. Source material: PBMCs.

CDR3 nucleotides: TGTGCCAGCAGTGGGGACTTTGAAGTCACAGATACGCAGTATTTT. It encodes CASSGDFEVTDTQYF. The chain is built from TRBV2 and TRBJ2-3, with D maybe TRBD2 (6 bases). CDR3 length equals 15 residues. Germline CDR1 SNHLY, CDR2 FYNNEI. V was shortened by 4 bases and J by 2 bases, with 13 bases between the two germline ends.